A single T cell receptor (beta chain) is shown here with its context. The sample originates from a study of blood T cell repertoires in COVID-19. Two consecutive negative NP/OP PCR tests, clearance, or resolved symptoms defined Cohort 3 recovery. Data came from immunoSEQ multiplex PCR; TCRdb stores just in-frame clones and leaves some out. The repertoire holds around 380,000 clones, with approximately 87% as singletons. Germline assignment: CDR1 SQVTM and CDR2 ANQGSEA. The V and J ends lost 4 bases and 7 bases, in that order; junction bases with no gene match: 2. The CDR3 extends over 13 amino acids. The TCR originated in a man aged 25 to 40 who had recovered from COVID-19. The chain is built from TRBV29-1 and TRBJ1-6; 9 bases map to TRBD1. Material: PBMCs or T cells enriched from blood (not recorded which). CDR3 DNA: TGCAGCGTTGCCGGGACAGGGAATTCACCCCTCCACTTT. Protein product: CSVAGTGNSPLHF.